This T cell receptor beta chain was obtained from a study of CD8 T cells in Susac syndrome. The study, taken as a whole, reports: Acknowledgment was made by the study that its TCR sequencing and HLA analysis involved a relatively small number of individuals.

Concerning this clonotype: Its specificity is not known.

RNA totalling about 0.5 to 1 ug underwent reverse transcription with random hexamers. immunoSEQ multiplex PCR amplified TCR beta CDR3 across 54 Vbeta, 13 Jbeta. Via MiXCR, TCRdb re-called the immunoSEQ multiplex PCR reads, giving one row per CDR3 protein. Of under 90,000 distinct CDR3 sequences detected, 95% appear once; the ten largest clones hold about 0.45%. This clonotype was sampled from a human donor with Susac syndrome. What was sequenced was CD8+ T cells from PBMCs.

This chain's CDR3 is CASSQDGQGVYTEAFF. The CDR3 DNA sequence: TGTGCCAGCAGCCAAGACGGACAGGGGGTGTATACTGAAGCTTTCTTT. The V and J genes are TRBV3-1 and TRBJ1-1; 10 bases line up with TRBD1. CDR1 LGHDT and CDR2 YNNKEL come from the germline V gene (reference sequence). This CDR3 has 16 amino acids. After removal of 0 bases from V and 5 bases from J, the junction contained 6 bases not matched to a gene. Based on the CDR3 plus reference TRBV3-1 and TRBJ1-1, the full variable domain is DTAVSQTPKYLVTQMGNDKSIKCEQNLGHDTMYWYKQDSKKFLKIMFSYNNKELIINETVPNRFSPKSPDKAHLNLHINSLELGDSAVYFCASSQDGQGVYTEAFFGQGTRLTVV.